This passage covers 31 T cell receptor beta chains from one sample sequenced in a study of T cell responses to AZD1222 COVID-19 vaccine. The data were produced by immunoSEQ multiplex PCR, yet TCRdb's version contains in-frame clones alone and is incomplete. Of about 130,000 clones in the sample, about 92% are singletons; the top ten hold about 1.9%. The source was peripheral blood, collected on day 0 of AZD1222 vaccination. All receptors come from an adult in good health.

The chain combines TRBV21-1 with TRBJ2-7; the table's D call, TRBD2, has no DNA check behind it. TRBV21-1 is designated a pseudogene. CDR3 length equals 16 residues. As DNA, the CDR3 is TGTGCCAGCAGCAAAGCCTGCCTAGCGGTTATCTACGAGCAGTACTTC. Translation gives CASSKACLAVIYEQYF.

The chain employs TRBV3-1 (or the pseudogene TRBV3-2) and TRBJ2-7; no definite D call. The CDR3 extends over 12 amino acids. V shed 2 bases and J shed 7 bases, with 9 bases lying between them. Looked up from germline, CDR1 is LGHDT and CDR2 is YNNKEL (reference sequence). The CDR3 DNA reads TGTGCCAGCAGCCAAATGGACGGTGAGCAGTACTTC. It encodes CASSQMDGEQYF.

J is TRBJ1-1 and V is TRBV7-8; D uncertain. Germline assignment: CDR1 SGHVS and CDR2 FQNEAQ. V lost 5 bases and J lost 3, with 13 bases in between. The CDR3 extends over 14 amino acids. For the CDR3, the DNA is TGTGCCAGCAGCCTAATCCCACAGTACACTGAAGCTTTCTTT. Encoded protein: CASSLIPQYTEAFF.

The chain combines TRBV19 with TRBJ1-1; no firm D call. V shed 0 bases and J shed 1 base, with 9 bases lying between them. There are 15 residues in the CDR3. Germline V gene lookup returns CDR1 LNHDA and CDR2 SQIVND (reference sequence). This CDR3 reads CASSIEPRQNTEAFF. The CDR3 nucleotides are TGTGCCAGTAGTATAGAACCCCGACAGAACACTGAAGCTTTCTTT.

For the CDR3, the DNA is TGTGCCAGCAATTCCCTACCGGGACATTGTAATTCACCCCTCCACTTT. It encodes CASNSLPGHCNSPLHF. The chain has TRBV3-1 (or the pseudogene TRBV3-2) and TRBJ1-6; D perhaps matches TRBD1 (6 bases). The CDR3 has 16 residues. V lost 7 bases and J 6 bases, leaving 19 bases between the germline ends. Germline V gene data show CDR1 as LGHDT and CDR2 as YNNKEL (reference sequence).

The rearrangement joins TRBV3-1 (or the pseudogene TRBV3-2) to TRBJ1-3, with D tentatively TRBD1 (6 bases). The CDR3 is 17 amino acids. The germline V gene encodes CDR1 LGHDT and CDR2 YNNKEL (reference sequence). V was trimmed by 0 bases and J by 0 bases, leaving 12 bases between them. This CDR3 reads CASSQDQGGYSGNTIYF. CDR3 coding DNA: TGTGCCAGCAGCCAAGATCAAGGGGGTTACTCTGGAAACACCATATATTTT.

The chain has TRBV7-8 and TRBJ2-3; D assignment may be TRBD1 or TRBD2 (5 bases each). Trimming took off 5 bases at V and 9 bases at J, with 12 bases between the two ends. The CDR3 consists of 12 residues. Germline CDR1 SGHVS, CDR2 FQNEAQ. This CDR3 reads CASSQPGATQYF. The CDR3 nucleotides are TGTGCCAGCAGCCAACCCGGGGCGACGCAGTATTTT.

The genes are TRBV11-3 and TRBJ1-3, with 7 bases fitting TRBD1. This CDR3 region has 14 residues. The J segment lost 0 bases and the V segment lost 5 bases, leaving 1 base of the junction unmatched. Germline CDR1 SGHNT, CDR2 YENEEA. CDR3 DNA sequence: TGTGCCAGCAGCCGGGACAGCTCTGGAAACACCATATATTTT. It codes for CASSRDSSGNTIYF.

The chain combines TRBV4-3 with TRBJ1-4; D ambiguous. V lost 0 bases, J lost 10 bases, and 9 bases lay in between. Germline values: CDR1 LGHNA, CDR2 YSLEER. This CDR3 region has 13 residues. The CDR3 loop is CASSQDLWRKLFF. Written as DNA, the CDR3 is TGCGCCAGCAGCCAAGATCTTTGGAGAAAACTGTTTTTT.

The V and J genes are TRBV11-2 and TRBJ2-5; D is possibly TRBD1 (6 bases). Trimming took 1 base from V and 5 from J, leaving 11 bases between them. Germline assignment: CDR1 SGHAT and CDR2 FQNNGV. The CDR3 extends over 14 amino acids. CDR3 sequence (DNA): TGTGCCAGCAGCTTAGTCGCAGGGGATGAGACCCAGTACTTC. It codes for CASSLVAGDETQYF.

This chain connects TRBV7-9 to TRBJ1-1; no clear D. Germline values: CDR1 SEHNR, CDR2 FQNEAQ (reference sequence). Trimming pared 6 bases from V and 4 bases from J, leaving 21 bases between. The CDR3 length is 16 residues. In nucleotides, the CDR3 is TGTGCCAGCAGACCAACCCCCCAGGTCCTTCTCACTGAAGCTTTCTTT. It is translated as CASRPTPQVLLTEAFF.

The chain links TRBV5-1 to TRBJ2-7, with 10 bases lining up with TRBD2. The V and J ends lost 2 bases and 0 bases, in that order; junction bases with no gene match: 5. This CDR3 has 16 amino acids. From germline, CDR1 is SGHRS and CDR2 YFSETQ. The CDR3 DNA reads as TGCGCCAGCAGCTTTGTACTAGCGGGGCGCTCCTACGAGCAGTACTTC. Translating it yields CASSFVLAGRSYEQYF.

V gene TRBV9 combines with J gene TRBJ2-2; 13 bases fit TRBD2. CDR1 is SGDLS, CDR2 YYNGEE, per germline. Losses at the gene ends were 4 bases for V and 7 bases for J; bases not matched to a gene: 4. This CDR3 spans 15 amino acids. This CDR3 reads CASSFGLAGVGELFF. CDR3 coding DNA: TGTGCCAGCAGCTTCGGACTAGCGGGGGTCGGGGAGCTGTTTTTT.

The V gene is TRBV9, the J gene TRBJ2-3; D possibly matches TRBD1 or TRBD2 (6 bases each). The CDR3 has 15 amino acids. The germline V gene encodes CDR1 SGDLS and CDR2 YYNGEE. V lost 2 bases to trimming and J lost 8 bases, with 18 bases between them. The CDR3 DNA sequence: TGTGCCAGCAGCGTTACGGGGGCGGAGGAACGTACGCAGTATTTT. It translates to CASSVTGAEERTQYF.

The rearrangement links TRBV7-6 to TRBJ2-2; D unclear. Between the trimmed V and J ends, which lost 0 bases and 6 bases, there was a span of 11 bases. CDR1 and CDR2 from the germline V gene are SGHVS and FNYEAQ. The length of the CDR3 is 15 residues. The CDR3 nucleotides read TGTGCCAGCAGCTTAGCGCTCGCCATCCCCGGGGAGCTGTTTTTT. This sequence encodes CASSLALAIPGELFF.

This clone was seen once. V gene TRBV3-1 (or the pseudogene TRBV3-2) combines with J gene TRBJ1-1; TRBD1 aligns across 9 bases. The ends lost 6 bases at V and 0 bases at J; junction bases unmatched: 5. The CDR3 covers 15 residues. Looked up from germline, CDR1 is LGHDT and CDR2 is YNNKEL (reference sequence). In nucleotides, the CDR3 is TGTGCCAGCAGGTCGGGACAGGGACTGAACACTGAAGCTTTCTTT. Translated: CASRSGQGLNTEAFF.

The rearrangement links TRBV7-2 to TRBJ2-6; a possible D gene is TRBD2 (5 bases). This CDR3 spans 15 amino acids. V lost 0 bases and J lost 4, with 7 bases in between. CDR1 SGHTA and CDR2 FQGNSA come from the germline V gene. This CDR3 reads CASSLATGGANVLTF. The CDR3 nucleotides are TGTGCCAGCAGCTTAGCGACGGGAGGGGCCAACGTCCTGACTTTC.

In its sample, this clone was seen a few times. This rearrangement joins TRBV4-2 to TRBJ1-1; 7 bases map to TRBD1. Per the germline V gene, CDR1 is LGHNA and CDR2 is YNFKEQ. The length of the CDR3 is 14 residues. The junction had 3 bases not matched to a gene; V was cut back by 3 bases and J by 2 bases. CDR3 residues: CASSQGQSNTEAFF. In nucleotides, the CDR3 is TGTGCCAGCAGCCAGGGACAGTCAAACACTGAAGCTTTCTTT.

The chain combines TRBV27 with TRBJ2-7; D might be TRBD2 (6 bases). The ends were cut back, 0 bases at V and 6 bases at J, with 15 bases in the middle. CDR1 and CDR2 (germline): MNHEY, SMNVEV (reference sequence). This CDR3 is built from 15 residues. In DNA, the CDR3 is TGTGCCAGCAGTTTATCATGGGACTCTAGTGGCGAGCAGTACTTC. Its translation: CASSLSWDSSGEQYF.

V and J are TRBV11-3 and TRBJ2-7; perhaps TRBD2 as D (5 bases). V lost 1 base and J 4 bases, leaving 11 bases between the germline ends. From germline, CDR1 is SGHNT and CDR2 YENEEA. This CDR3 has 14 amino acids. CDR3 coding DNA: TGTGCCAGCAGCTTAGGAGGGTCTGGGTACGAGCAGTACTTC. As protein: CASSLGGSGYEQYF.

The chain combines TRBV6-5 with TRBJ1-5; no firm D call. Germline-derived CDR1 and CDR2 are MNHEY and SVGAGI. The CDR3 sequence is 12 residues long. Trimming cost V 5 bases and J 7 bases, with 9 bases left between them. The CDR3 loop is CASSPGWQPQHF. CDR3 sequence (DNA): TGTGCCAGCAGTCCGGGTTGGCAGCCCCAGCATTTT.

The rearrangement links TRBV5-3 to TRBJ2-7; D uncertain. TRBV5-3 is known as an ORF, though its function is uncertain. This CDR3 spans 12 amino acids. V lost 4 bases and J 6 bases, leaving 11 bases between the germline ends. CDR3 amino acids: CARSPVICEQYF. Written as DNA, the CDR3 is TGTGCCAGAAGCCCAGTAATCTGCGAGCAGTACTTC.

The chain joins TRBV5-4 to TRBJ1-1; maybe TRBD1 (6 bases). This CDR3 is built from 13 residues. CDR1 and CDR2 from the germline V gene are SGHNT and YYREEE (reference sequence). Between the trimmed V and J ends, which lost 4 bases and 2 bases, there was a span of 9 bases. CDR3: CASSRTVNTEAFF. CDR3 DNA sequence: TGTGCCAGCAGCCGGACAGTCAACACTGAAGCTTTCTTT.

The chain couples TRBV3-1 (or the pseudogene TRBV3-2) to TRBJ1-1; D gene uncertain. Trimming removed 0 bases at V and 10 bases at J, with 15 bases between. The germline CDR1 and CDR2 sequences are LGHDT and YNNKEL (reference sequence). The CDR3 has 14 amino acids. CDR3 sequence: CASSQDITFQVAFF. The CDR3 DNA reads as TGTGCCAGCAGCCAAGATATAACTTTCCAGGTAGCTTTCTTT.

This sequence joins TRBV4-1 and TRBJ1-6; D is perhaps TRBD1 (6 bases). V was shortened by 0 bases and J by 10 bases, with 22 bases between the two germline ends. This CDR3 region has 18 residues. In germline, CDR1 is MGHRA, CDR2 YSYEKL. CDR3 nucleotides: TGCGCCAGCAGCCAAGAAAGGGGGGGCGCAGGGCGATGGTCACCCCTCCACTTT. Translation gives CASSQERGGAGRWSPLHF.

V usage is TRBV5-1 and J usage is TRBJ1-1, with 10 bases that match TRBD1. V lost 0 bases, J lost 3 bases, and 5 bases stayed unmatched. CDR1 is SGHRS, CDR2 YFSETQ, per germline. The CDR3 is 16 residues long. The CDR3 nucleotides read TGCGCCAGCAGCTTGGGGACAGGGGGATCGTACACTGAAGCTTTCTTT. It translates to CASSLGTGGSYTEAFF.

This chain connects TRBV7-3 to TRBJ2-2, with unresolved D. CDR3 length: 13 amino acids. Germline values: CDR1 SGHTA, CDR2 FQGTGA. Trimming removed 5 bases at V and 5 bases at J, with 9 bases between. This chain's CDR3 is CASSPVGTGELFF. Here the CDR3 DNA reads TGTGCCAGCAGCCCAGTAGGAACCGGGGAGCTGTTTTTT.

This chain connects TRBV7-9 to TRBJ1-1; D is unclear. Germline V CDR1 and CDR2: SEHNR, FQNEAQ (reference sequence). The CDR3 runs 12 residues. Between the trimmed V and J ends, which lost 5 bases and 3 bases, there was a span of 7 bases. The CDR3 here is CASSVVDTEAFF. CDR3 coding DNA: TGTGCCAGCAGCGTGGTGGACACTGAAGCTTTCTTT.

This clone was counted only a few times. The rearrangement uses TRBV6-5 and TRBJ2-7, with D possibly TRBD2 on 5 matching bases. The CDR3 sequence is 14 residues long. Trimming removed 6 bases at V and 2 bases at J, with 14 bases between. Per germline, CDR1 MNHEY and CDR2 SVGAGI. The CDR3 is CASRPGGPPYEQYF. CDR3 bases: TGTGCCAGCAGACCTGGAGGACCTCCCTACGAGCAGTACTTC.

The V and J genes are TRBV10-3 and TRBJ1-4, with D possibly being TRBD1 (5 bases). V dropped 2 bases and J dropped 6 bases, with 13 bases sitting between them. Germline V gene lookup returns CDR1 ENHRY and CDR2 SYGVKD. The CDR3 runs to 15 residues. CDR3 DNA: TGTGCCATCAGTGAGCTTGTGGGGACGGATGAAAAACTGTTTTTT. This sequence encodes CAISELVGTDEKLFF.

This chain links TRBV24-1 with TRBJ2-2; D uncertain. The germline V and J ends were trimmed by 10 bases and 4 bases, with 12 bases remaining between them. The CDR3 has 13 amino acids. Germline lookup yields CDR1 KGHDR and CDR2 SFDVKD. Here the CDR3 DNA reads TGTGCCACAATGGACCTTTCCACCGGGGAGCTGTTTTTT. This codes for CATMDLSTGELFF.